The rows below give T cell receptor beta chains drawn from one sample of a study of beta chain features in type 1 diabetes. Libraries were prepared by immunoSEQ multiplex PCR; TCRdb keeps only in-frame clonotypes and omits some of them. The table has a few hundred thousand clones, approximately 15% seen once. The sample consisted of naive CD4+ T cells from blood. The source of these receptors is a man aged 25 to 40 with type 1 diabetes. Each CDR3 is given with its conserved first and last residue. The D gene is left open where the match is weak. A row's size may be missing; if present it is once, few, many or a size class.

V	size	J	D	CDR3	DNA
TRBV30	NA	TRBJ1-1	NA	CAWSVRGTEAFF	TGTGCCTGGAGTGTACGCGGCACTGAAGCTTTCTTT
TRBV29-1	NA	TRBJ1-4	NA	CSVEESRPGGSEKLFF	TGCAGCGTTGAAGAATCCCGACCGGGGGGGAGTGAAAAACTGTTTTTT
TRBV9	NA	TRBJ2-2	TRBD1	CASRGQGGTGELFF	TGTGCCAGCAGGGGACAGGGGGGGACCGGGGAGCTGTTTTTT
TRBV11-2	NA	TRBJ2-5	NA	CASSRTVQETQYF	TGTGCCAGCAGCCGGACAGTCCAAGAGACCCAGTACTTC
TRBV6-1	few	TRBJ2-5	TRBD2	CASSVELAGGPAEETQYF	TGTGCCAGCAGTGTAGAACTAGCGGGGGGCCCGGCAGAAGAGACCCAGTACTTC
TRBV7-9	NA	TRBJ2-5	NA	CASTVLETQYF	TGTGCCAGCACCGTTCTGGAGACCCAGTACTTC
TRBV30	NA	TRBJ1-1	NA	CAWSARAEAFF	TGTGCCTGGAGTGCCCGGGCTGAAGCTTTCTTT
TRBV11-2	NA	TRBJ2-1	TRBD1	CASSASTGGNEQFF	TGTGCCAGCAGCGCTTCGACAGGGGGCAATGAGCAGTTCTTC
TRBV6-5	few	TRBJ1-1	NA	CASSYSGTRAGQAFF	TGTGCCAGCAGTTATTCCGGGACAAGGGCGGGTCAAGCTTTCTTT
TRBV7-9	few	TRBJ1-1	TRBD1	CASSAGTGRTEAFF	TGTGCCAGCAGCGCTGGGACAGGGAGGACTGAAGCTTTCTTT
TRBV29-1	NA	TRBJ1-4	TRBD1	CSVYSGTGGIANEKLFF	TGCAGCGTCTACTCCGGGACAGGGGGCATAGCTAATGAAAAACTGTTTTTT
TRBV5-1	NA	TRBJ2-5	NA	CASSPSGRGGETQYF	TGCGCCAGCAGCCCGAGCGGGCGGGGCGGGGAGACCCAGTACTTC
TRBV6-4	few	TRBJ2-1	NA	CASRLSSSASYNEQFF	TGTGCCAGCAGGCTATCCTCAAGTGCCTCCTACAATGAGCAGTTCTTC
TRBV19	NA	TRBJ2-7	NA	CASSPLAGGLYEQYF	TGTGCCAGTAGTCCCTTGGCCGGGGGTCTCTACGAGCAGTACTTC
TRBV4-1	few	TRBJ2-7	NA	CASSQAAEQGILYEQYF	TGCGCCAGCAGCCAAGCCGCCGAACAGGGTATTCTCTACGAGCAGTACTTC
TRBV20-1	NA	TRBJ2-1	NA	CSARDFNEQFF	TGCAGTGCTAGAGACTTTAATGAGCAGTTCTTC
TRBV6-5	NA	TRBJ2-7	NA	CASSYSTGDYEQYF	TGTGCCAGCAGTTACTCGACGGGAGACTACGAGCAGTACTTC
TRBV4-1	NA	TRBJ2-3	NA	CASSRLGPRDTQYF	TGCGCCAGCAGCCGCTTGGGCCCCCGGGATACGCAGTATTTT
TRBV6-1	NA	TRBJ2-3	TRBD2	CASRTGGPTDTQYF	TGTGCCAGCCGTACGGGGGGACCCACAGATACGCAGTATTTT
TRBV30	NA	TRBJ2-7	NA	CAWSPLMGGYEQYF	TGTGCCTGGAGCCCTCTCATGGGGGGTTACGAGCAGTACTTC
TRBV18	NA	TRBJ2-3	TRBD2	CASSRGTSGSGTDTQYF	TGTGCCAGCTCACGGGGGACTAGCGGGAGCGGAACAGATACGCAGTATTTT
TRBV9	NA	TRBJ2-5	TRBD2	CASSPRRVPGLAVETQYF	TGTGCCAGCAGCCCTCGTAGGGTACCGGGACTAGCTGTAGAGACCCAGTACTTC
TRBV10-3	few	TRBJ1-2	TRBD1	CAISGRRDRADYGYTF	TGTGCCATCAGCGGACGCCGGGACAGGGCGGACTATGGCTACACCTTC
TRBV5-1	NA	TRBJ2-1	TRBD2	CASSLALLAGGPSSYNEQFF	TGCGCCAGCAGCTTGGCCCTACTAGCGGGGGGGCCCAGCTCCTACAATGAGCAGTTCTTC
TRBV30	NA	TRBJ2-7	NA	CAWSVVGGTPPTEQYF	TGTGCCTGGAGTGTGGTCGGCGGGACCCCCCCCACCGAGCAGTACTTC
TRBV7-9	NA	TRBJ2-3	NA	CASSPSSARTDTQYF	TGTGCCAGCAGCCCGTCTAGCGCCCGCACAGATACGCAGTATTTT
TRBV2	NA	TRBJ1-1	NA	CASSGTPYPEAFF	TGTGCCAGCAGTGGGACACCTTACCCTGAAGCTTTCTTT
TRBV30	few	TRBJ1-2	NA	CAYVPGHIYGYTF	TGTGCCTACGTACCGGGACACATCTATGGCTACACCTTC
TRBV5-1	once	TRBJ2-2	NA	CASSLVVDTGELFF	TGCGCCAGCAGCTTGGTAGTCGACACCGGGGAGCTGTTTTTT
TRBV7-9	few	TRBJ1-2	NA	CASSWHRDSGYGYTF	TGTGCCAGCAGCTGGCACCGGGACTCCGGCTATGGCTACACCTTC
TRBV15	few	TRBJ1-2	NA	CATSDTGRANYGYTF	TGTGCCACCAGCGACACAGGGCGGGCTAACTATGGCTACACCTTC
TRBV19	NA	TRBJ2-2	NA	CASSPGEANTGELFF	TGTGCCAGTAGTCCGGGGGAGGCTAACACCGGGGAGCTGTTTTTT
TRBV19	few	TRBJ1-1	TRBD1	CASTATGGDAEAFF	TGTGCCAGTACGGCGACAGGGGGCGACGCTGAAGCTTTCTTT
TRBV25-1	NA	TRBJ2-2	NA	CASQPTANTGELFF	TGTGCCAGTCAGCCAACAGCGAACACCGGGGAGCTGTTTTTT
TRBV12-5	few	TRBJ2-3	NA	CASGQLTDTQYF	TGTGCTAGTGGTCAACTGACAGATACGCAGTATTTT
TRBV10-3	few	TRBJ1-1	NA	CAIRDRDSDTEAFF	TGTGCCATCAGAGACCGGGACTCCGACACTGAAGCTTTCTTT
TRBV6-5	NA	TRBJ2-5	TRBD2	CASSPQLGGETQYF	TGTGCCAGCAGTCCCCAATTGGGGGGGGAGACCCAGTACTTC
TRBV2	few	TRBJ2-2	TRBD2	CASSAWTSGNTGELFF	TGTGCCAGCAGTGCTTGGACTAGCGGGAACACCGGGGAGCTGTTTTTT
TRBV9	few	TRBJ2-1	NA	CASSVANARPSGENEQFF	TGTGCCAGCAGCGTAGCTAATGCGCGTCCCTCGGGAGAGAATGAGCAGTTCTTC
TRBV29-1	few	TRBJ1-5	TRBD1	CSASRGSGQPQHF	TGCAGCGCATCCAGGGGGTCCGGCCAGCCCCAGCATTTT
TRBV5-1	few	TRBJ2-6	NA	CASSRGFGANVLTF	TGCGCCAGCAGCAGGGGATTTGGGGCCAACGTCCTGACTTTC
TRBV4-1	NA	TRBJ1-2	TRBD1	CATLDRGKGNYGYTF	TGCGCCACCCTGGACAGGGGGAAGGGTAACTATGGCTACACCTTC
TRBV2	NA	TRBJ1-5	TRBD1	CASRQTGGNNQPQHF	TGTGCCAGCAGGCAGACAGGGGGTAACAATCAGCCCCAGCATTTT
TRBV6-5	NA	TRBJ1-1	TRBD1	CASSDRDRGDEAFF	TGTGCCAGCAGTGACCGGGACAGGGGTGATGAAGCTTTCTTT
TRBV15	few	TRBJ2-4	TRBD2	CATSPGGSGSLGIQYF	TGTGCCACCAGCCCTGGGGGTAGCGGGAGTTTGGGCATTCAGTACTTC
TRBV4-1	few	TRBJ2-3	TRBD2	CASSRGLAGVWTDTQYF	TGCGCCAGCAGCCGAGGACTAGCGGGAGTCTGGACAGATACGCAGTATTTT
TRBV19	NA	TRBJ1-5	NA	CASSIEADQPQHF	TGTGCCAGTAGTATAGAGGCAGATCAGCCCCAGCATTTT